This TCR beta chain came from a study of CD8+CD57+ T cells in acquired aplastic anemia. TCR beta VDJ and CDR3 profiling used genomic DNA as template. MiXCR, run by TCRdb on the reads, gives a single entry per CDR3 protein. Of under 150,000 distinct CDR3 sequences in the sample, roughly 40% are singletons; the top ten hold 8.4%. This clonotype has ten or more counts. Trimming pared 4 bases from V and 0 bases from J, leaving 10 bases between. Germline CDR1 LNHDA, CDR2 SQIVND (reference sequence). The CDR3 has 14 amino acids. This chain uses TRBV19 with TRBJ2-7; D gene uncertain. The source material was sorted CD4+, CD8+, or CD8+CD57+ T cells (not recorded which) from PBMCs. The sequence was collected from a human donor in good health, serving as a control. The DNA of the CDR3 is TGTGCCAGTAGTAGTACAGTCTCCTCCTACGAGCAGTACTTC. Residues: CASSSTVSSYEQYF.